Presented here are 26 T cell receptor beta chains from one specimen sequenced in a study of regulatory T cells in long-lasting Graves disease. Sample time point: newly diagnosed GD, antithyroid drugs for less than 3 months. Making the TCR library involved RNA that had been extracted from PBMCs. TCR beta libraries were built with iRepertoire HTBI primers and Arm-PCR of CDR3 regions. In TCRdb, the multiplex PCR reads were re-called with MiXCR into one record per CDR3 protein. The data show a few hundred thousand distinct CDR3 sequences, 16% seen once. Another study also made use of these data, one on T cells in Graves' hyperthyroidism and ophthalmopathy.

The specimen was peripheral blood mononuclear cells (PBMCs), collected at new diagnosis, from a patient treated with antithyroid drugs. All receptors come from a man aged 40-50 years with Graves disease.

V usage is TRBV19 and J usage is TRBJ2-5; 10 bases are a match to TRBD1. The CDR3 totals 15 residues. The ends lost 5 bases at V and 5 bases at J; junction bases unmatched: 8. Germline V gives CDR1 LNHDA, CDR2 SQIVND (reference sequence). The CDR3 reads CASSFVTGGSETQYF. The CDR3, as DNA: TGTGCCAGTAGTTTCGTGACAGGGGGCTCGGAGACCCAGTACTTC.

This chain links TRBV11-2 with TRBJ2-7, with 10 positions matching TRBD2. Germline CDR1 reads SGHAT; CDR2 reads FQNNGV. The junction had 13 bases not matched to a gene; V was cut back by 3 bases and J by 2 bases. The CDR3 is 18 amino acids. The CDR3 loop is CASSFAPRVAGGPYEQYF. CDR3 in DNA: TGTGCCAGCAGCTTCGCTCCCAGGGTAGCGGGGGGCCCCTACGAGCAGTACTTC.

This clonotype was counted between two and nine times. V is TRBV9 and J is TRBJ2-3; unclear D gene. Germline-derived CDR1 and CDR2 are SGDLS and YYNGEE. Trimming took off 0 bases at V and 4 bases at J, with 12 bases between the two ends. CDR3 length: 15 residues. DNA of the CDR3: TGTGCCAGCAGCGTAGTAGGGCACGGCCCAGATACGCAGTATTTT. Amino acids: CASSVVGHGPDTQYF.

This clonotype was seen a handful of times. CDR3 DNA: TGCGCCAGCAGCTTACAGGGGGGGTACGAGCAGTACTTC. This sequence encodes CASSLQGGYEQYF. The J gene is TRBJ2-7, the V gene TRBV5-1, with D perhaps matching TRBD1 (8 bases). The V gene lost 2 bases and the J gene lost 4 bases, with 10 bases spanning the gap. This CDR3 contains 13 residues. Germline V gives CDR1 SGHRS, CDR2 YFSETQ.

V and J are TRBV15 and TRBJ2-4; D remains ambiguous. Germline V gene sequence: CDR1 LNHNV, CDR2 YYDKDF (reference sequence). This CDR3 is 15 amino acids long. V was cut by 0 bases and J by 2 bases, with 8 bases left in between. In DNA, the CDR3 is TGTGCCACCAGCAGAGATCAGTGGACCAAAAACATTCAGTACTTC. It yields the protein CATSRDQWTKNIQYF.

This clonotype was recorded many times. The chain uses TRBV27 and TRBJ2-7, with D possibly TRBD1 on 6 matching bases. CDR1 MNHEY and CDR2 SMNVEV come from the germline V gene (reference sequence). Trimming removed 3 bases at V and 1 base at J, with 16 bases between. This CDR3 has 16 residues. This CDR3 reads CASSLLGAARSYEQYF. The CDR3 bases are TGTGCCAGCAGTTTGTTGGGGGCTGCGCGATCCTACGAGCAGTACTTC.

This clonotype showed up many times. The CDR3 DNA reads TGTGCCAGCAGTTGGGGTGTAGGGTTGACCTCGCTTATGGAGCAGTACTTC. It specifies CASSWGVGLTSLMEQYF. V is TRBV28 and J is TRBJ2-7; D remains unclear. The germline V gene encodes CDR1 MDHEN and CDR2 SYDVKM. The CDR3 consists of 17 residues. The V gene lost 4 bases and the J gene lost 7 bases, with 26 bases spanning the gap.

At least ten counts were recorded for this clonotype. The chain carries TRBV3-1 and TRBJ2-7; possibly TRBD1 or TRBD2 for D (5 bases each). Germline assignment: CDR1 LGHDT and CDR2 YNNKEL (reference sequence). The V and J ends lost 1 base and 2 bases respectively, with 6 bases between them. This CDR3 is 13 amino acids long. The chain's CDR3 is CASSQGGAYEQYF. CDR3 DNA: TGTGCCAGCAGCCAAGGAGGGGCCTACGAGCAGTACTTC.

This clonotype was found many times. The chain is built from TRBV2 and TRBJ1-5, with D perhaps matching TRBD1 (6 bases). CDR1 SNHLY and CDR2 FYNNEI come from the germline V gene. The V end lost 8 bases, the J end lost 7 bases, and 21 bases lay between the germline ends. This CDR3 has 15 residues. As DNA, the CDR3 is TGTGCCAGCTCACCTGGGGGGGGCCCCAGACAGCCCCAGCATTTT. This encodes CASSPGGGPRQPQHF.

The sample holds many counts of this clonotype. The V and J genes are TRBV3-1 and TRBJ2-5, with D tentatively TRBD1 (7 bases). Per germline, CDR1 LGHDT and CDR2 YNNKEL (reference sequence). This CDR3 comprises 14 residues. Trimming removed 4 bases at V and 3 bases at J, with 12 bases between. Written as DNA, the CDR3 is TGTGCCAGCAGCCGCGGGACAGTGAAAGAGACCCAGTACTTC. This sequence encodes CASSRGTVKETQYF.

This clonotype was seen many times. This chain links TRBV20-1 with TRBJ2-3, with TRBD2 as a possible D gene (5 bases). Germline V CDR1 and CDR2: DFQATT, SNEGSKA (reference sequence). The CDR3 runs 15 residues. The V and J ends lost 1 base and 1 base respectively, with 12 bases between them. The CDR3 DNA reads TGCAGTGCTAGAGTGGCTAGCTTCGGCACAGATACGCAGTATTTT. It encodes CSARVASFGTDTQYF.

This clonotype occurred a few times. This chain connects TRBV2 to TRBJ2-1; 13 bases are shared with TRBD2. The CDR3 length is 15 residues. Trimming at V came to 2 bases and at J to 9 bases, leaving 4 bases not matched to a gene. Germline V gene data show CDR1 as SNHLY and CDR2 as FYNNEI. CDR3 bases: TGTGCCAGCAGTGAAACTAGCGGGGGGGCGGGTGAGCAGTTCTTC. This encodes CASSETSGGAGEQFF.

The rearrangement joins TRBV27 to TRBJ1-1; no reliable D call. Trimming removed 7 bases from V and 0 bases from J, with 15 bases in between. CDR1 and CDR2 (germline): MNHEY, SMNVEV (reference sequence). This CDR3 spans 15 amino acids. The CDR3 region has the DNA TGTGCCAGCATCGCCGCAGTGGGTTTGAACACTGAAGCTTTCTTT. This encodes CASIAAVGLNTEAFF.

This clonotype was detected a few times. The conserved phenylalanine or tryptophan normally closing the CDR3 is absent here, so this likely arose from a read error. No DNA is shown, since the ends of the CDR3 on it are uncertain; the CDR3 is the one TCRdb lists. This chain's CDR3 is CASTGTIESL. The chain uses TRBV28 and TRBJ2-7; TRBD1 is the table's D call, not checked against the DNA. Germline loops: CDR1 MDHEN, CDR2 SYDVKM. The CDR3 spans 10 residues, counting both ends.

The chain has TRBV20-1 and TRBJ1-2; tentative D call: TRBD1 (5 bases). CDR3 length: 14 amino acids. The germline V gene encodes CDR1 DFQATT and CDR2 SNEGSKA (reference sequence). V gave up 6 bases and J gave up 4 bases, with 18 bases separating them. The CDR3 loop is CSAPVKGAGYGYTF. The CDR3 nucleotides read TGCAGTGCCCCGGTAAAAGGGGCCGGCTATGGCTACACCTTC.

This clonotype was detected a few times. This CDR3 reads CASSSDRDRASYNEQFF. The CDR3 nucleotides read TGTGCCAGCAGCAGTGACCGGGACAGGGCCTCCTACAATGAGCAGTTCTTC. V and J are TRBV7-9 and TRBJ2-1, with TRBD1 identical over 9 bases. The J segment lost 0 bases and the V segment lost 5 bases, leaving 8 bases of the junction unmatched. There are 17 residues in the CDR3. In germline, CDR1 is SEHNR, CDR2 FQNEAQ (reference sequence).

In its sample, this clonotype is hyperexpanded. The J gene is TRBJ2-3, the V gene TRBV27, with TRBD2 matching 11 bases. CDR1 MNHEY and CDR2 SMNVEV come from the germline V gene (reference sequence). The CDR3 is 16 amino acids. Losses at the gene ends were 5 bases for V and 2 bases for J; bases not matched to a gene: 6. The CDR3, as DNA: TGTGCCAGCAGTACTAGACTAGCGGGGAACACAGATACGCAGTATTTT. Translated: CASSTRLAGNTDTQYF.

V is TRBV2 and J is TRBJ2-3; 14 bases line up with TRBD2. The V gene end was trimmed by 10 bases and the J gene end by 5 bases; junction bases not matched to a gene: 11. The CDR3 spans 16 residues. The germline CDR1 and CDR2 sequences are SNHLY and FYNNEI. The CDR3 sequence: CATQRLAGGPGDTQYF. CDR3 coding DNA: TGTGCCACCCAACGACTAGCGGGGGGGCCGGGAGATACGCAGTATTTT.

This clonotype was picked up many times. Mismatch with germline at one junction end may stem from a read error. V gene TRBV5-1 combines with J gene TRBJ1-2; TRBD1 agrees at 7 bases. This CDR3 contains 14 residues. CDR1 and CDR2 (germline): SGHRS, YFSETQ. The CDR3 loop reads CASSLVGTDYGYTF. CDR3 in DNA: TGTGCCAGCAGCTTGGTGGGGACAGACTATGGCTACACCTTC.

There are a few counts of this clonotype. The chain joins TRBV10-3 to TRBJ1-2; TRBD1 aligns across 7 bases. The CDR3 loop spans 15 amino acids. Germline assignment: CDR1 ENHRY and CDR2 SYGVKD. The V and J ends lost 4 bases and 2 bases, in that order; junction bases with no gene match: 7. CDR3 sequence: CAISVGTEKNYGYTF. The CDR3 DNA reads TGTGCCATCAGTGTGGGGACAGAGAAGAACTATGGCTACACCTTC.

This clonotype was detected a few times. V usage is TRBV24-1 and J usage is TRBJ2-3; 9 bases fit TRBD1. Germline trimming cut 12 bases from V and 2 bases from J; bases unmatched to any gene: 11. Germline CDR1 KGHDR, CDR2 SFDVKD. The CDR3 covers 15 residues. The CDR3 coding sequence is TGTGCCGCCGAAACGGACAGGGGTATCACAGATACGCAGTATTTT. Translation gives CAAETDRGITDTQYF.

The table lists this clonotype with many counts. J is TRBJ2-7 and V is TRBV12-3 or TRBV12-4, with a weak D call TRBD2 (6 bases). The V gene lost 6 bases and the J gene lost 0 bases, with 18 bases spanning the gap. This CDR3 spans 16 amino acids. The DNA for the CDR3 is TGTGCCAGCAGCCGCGCCTCAATGGGGGGCTCCTACGAGCAGTACTTC. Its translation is CASSRASMGGSYEQYF.

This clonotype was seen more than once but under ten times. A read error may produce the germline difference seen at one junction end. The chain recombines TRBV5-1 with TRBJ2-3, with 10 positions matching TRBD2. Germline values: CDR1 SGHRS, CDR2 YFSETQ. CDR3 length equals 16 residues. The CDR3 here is CASSLVGGLARSTQYF. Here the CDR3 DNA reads TGTGCCAGCAGCTTAGTTGGGGGACTAGCGAGGAGTACGCAGTATTTT.

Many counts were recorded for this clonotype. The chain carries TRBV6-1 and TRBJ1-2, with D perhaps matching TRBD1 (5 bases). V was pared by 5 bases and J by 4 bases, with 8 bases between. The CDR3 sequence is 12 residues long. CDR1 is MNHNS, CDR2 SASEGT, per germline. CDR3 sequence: CASSTGGYGYTF. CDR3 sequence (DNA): TGTGCCAGCAGTACGGGGGGCTATGGCTACACCTTC.

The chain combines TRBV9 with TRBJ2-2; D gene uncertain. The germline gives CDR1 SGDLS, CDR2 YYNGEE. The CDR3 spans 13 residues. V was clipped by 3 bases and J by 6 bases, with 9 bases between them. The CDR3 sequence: CASSARGSGELFF. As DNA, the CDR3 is TGTGCCAGCAGCGCCCGAGGTTCCGGGGAGCTGTTTTTT. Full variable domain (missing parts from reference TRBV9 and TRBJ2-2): DSGVTQTPKHLITATGQRVTLRCSPRSGDLSVYWYQQSLDQGLQFLIQYYNGEERAKGNILERFSAQQFPDLHSELNLSSLELGDSALYFCASSARGSGELFFGEGSRLTVL.

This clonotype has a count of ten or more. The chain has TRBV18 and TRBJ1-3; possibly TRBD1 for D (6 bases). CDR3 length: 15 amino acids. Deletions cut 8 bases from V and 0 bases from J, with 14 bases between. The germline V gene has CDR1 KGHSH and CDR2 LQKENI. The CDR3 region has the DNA TGTGCCAGCAGTGGAGACAGGAGCTCTGGAAACACCATATATTTT. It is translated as CASSGDRSSGNTIYF.